Sequencing of this TCR beta chain was carried out in a study of cytomegalovirus exposure and HLA in healthy donors. The PCR was carried out with 60 Vbeta primers and 13 Jbeta primers. Clones were read by immunoSEQ multiplex PCR, and TCRdb kept only the in-frame ones, dropping some. Here the sample spans about 160,000 clones, roughly 65% being singletons. Germline lookup yields CDR1 SGHDT and CDR2 YYEEEE. J was trimmed by 4 bases and V by 1 base; bases with no gene match: 3. The length of the CDR3 is 14 residues. The V gene is TRBV5-6, the J gene TRBJ2-5; TRBD1 aligns across 8 bases. This TCR was recovered from a man between 18 and 29 years old in good health and CMV-seropositive. Sequenced input: PBMCs. The CDR3 DNA is TGTGCCAGCAGCTTGTTCAGGGGGCGAGAGACCCAGTACTTC. This codes for CASSLFRGRETQYF. Full variable domain (rest looked up from reference TRBV5-6 and TRBJ2-5): DAGVTQSPTHLIKTRGQQVTLRCSPKSGHDTVSWYQQALGQGPQFIFQYYEEEERQRGNFPDRFSGHQFPNYSSELNVNALLLGDSALYLCASSLFRGRETQYFGPGTRLLVL.